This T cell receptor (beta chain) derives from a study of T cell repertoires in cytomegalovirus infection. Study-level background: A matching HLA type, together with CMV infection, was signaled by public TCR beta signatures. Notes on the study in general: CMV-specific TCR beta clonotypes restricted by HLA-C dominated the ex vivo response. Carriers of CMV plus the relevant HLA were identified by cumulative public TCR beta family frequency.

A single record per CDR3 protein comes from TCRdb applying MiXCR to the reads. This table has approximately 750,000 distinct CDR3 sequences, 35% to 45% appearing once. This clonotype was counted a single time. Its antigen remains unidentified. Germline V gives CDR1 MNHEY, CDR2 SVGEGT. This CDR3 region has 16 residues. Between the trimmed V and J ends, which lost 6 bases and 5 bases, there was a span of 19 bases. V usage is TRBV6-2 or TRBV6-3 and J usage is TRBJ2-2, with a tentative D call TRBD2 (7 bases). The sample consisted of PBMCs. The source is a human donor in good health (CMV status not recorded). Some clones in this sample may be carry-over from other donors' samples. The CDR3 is CASRSTGGRGTGELFF. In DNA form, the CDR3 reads TGTGCCAGCAGATCCACGGGGGGCAGAGGAACCGGGGAGCTGTTTTTT.